This T cell receptor (beta chain) is from a study of regulatory T cells in long-lasting Graves disease. V was shortened by 6 bases and J by 1 base, with 9 bases between the two germline ends. The V gene's germline CDR1 is SEHNR and CDR2 FQNEAQ (reference sequence). The CDR3 is made up of 13 amino acids. In building TCR beta libraries, iRepertoire HTBI primers were used together with Arm-PCR of CDR3 regions. TCRdb processed the multiplex PCR reads anew with MiXCR; each CDR3 protein has one entry. The sample records about 540,000 distinct CDR3 sequences, approximately 13% being singletons. Regarding time point: newly diagnosed GD, antithyroid drugs for less than 3 months. The TCR library used RNA extracted from PBMCs. In this sample, this clonotype turned up many times. These data also formed part of another study, on T cells in Graves' hyperthyroidism and ophthalmopathy.

Sequencing was performed on peripheral blood mononuclear cells (PBMCs), taken at new diagnosis, from a patient treated with antithyroid drugs. The chain joins TRBV7-9 to TRBJ1-1; D might be TRBD1 (5 bases). The sequence derives from a man aged 30 to 45 with Graves disease. DNA for the CDR3: TGTGCCAGCAGTTTGACAGAGAACACTGAAGCTTTCTTT. Translated: CASSLTENTEAFF. Variable domain in full (rest from reference TRBV7-9 and TRBJ1-1): DTGVSQNPRHKITKRGQNVTFRCDPISEHNRLYWYRQTLGQGPEFLTYFQNEAQLEKSRLLSDRFSAERPKGSFSTLEIQRTEQGDSAMYLCASSLTENTEAFFGQGTRLTVV.